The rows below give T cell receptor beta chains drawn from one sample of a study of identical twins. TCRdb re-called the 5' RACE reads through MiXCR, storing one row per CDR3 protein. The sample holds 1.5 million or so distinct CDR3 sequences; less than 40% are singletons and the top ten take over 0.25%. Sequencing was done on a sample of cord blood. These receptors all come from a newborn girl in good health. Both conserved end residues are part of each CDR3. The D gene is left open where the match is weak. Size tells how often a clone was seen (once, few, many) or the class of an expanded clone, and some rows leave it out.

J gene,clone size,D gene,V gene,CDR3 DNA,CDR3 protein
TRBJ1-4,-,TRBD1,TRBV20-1,TGCAGTGCCGGAGAAGGGGGCCAGTATGGAAAACTGTTTTTT,CSAGEGGQYGKLFF
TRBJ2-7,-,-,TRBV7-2,TGTGCCAGCAGCTTAGGACGAGTGCGGGGGCGCAACCCCTACGAGCAGTACTTC,CASSLGRVRGRNPYEQYF
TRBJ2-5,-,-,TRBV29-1,TGCAGCGTTGGTGGAGGGTATGCGGAGACCCAGTACTTC,CSVGGGYAETQYF
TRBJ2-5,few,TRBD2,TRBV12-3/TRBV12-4,TGTGCCAGCAGTTTAAGGTCGGAAAGACTAGCCCCCGGGACCCAGTACTTC,CASSLRSERLAPGTQYF
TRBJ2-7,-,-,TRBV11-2,TGTGCCAGCAGCCCGCTTCACGGGGCGCAAGAGCAGTACTTC,CASSPLHGAQEQYF
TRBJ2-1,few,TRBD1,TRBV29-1,TGCAGCGTTATCAGGGGGCTATCCTACAATGAGCAGTTCTTC,CSVIRGLSYNEQFF
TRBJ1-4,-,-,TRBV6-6,TGTGCCAGCAGTGTACGGTCAGGGGTAACTAATGAAAAACTGTTTTTT,CASSVRSGVTNEKLFF
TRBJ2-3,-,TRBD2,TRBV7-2,TGTGCCAGCAGCTTTAGCGGGGTCACAGATACGCAGTATTTT,CASSFSGVTDTQYF
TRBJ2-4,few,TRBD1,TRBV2,TGTGCCAGCAGTTCGGACAGGCCCCCCAAAAACATTCAGTACTTC,CASSSDRPPKNIQYF
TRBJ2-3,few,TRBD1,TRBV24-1,TGTGCCACCAGTGATCGGACAGGGGCGGGGGATACGCAGTATTTT,CATSDRTGAGDTQYF
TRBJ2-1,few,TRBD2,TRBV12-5,TGTGCTAGTTCGGGACTAGCGGGAGGTGAGCAGTTCTTC,CASSGLAGGEQFF
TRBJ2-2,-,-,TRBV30,TGTGCCTGGAATACAGGGAACACCGGGGAGCTGTTTTTT,CAWNTGNTGELFF
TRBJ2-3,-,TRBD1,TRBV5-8,TGTGCCAGCAGCCTAGACAGGGGAGCGGAGTTGGATACGCAGTATTTT,CASSLDRGAELDTQYF
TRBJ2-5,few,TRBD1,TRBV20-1,TGCAGTGCTAGAGATTTGCGACAGGGGCTGGGAGAGACCCAGTACTTC,CSARDLRQGLGETQYF
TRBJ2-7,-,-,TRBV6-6,TGTGCCAGCAGTTACGAGGGGCACAATGAGCAGTACTTC,CASSYEGHNEQYF
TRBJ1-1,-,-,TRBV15,TGTGCCACCAGCAGAGATTGGCGGGGGCATACTGAAGCTTTCTTT,CATSRDWRGHTEAFF
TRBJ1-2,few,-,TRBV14,TGTGCCAGCAGCCGCCACAGGGAGAGTGGCTACACCTTC,CASSRHRESGYTF
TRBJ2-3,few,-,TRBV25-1,TGTGCCAGCAGTGAACTCAACAGAATCGGGGCAGATACGCAGTATTTT,CASSELNRIGADTQYF
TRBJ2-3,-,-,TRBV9,TGTGCCAGCAGCGTAGGAGCTTACACAGATACGCGGTATTTT,CASSVGAYTDTRYF
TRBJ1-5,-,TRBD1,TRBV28,TGTGCCAGCAGTTTCTTTAGGGACAGGGGCTACGGTCAGCCCCAGCATTTT,CASSFFRDRGYGQPQHF
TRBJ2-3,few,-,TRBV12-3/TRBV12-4,TGTGCCAGCAGCTCCAGGTCTAGCGACCGCGATACGCAGTATTTT,CASSSRSSDRDTQYF
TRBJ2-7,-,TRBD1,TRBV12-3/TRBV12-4,TGTGCCAGCAGTCCACCGACAGGGCCCCACGAGCAGTACTTC,CASSPPTGPHEQYF
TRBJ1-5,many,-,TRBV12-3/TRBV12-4,TGTGCCAGCCTGACAGGACTCAATCAGCCCCAGCATTTT,CASLTGLNQPQHF